Listed below are T cell receptor beta chains from one sample, sequenced in a study of CD4+ T cells in melanoma. Libraries were prepared by immunoSEQ multiplex PCR; TCRdb keeps only in-frame clonotypes and omits some of them. The data show 110,000 to 150,000 clones, roughly 91% seen once. Receptor source: a human donor with melanoma. CDR3s leave out the opening cysteine and the closing phenylalanine or tryptophan.

V: TRBV7-3; J: TRBJ2-3; CDR3: ASSLTDTQY
V: TRBV6-4; J: TRBJ2-3; CDR3: ASKEGPSTDTQY
V: TRBV10-2; J: TRBJ1-3; CDR3: ASSEAGGNTIY
V: TRBV19; J: TRBJ1-2; CDR3: ASTDGGGYT
V: TRBV4-2; J: TRBJ2-7; CDR3: ASSQGSGGANTYSYEQY
V: TRBV5-1; J: TRBJ1-1; CDR3: ASSLDGANTEAF
V: TRBV4-1; J: TRBJ2-1; CDR3: ASSQVLAGGPENEQF
V: TRBV5-8; J: TRBJ2-7; CDR3: ASSLGPGDSYEQY
V: TRBV30; J: TRBJ2-1; CDR3: AWSRDYNEQF
V: TRBV6-5; J: TRBJ2-5; CDR3: ASSYSRRGSKETQY
V: TRBV6-6; J: TRBJ1-1; CDR3: ASSRGELNTEAF
V: TRBV2; J: TRBJ1-5; CDR3: ASSEQGEQADQPQH
V: TRBV9; J: TRBJ2-5; CDR3: ASSAYRPGTSGAKGETQY
V: TRBV5-8; J: TRBJ1-1; CDR3: ASSRNRDTEAF
V: TRBV19; J: TRBJ2-3; CDR3: ASSIGGTDTQY
V: TRBV6-5; J: TRBJ1-6; CDR3: ASSYGALGASSPLH
V: TRBV4-1; J: TRBJ1-2; CDR3: ASSQVGSYGYT
V: TRBV2; J: TRBJ2-5; CDR3: ASSEAQAGGQY
V: TRBV30; J: TRBJ2-1; CDR3: AWSVRAGGGRKTDEQF
V: TRBV5-1; J: TRBJ1-4; CDR3: ASSLGQVSRDEKLF
V: TRBV2; J: TRBJ2-2; CDR3: ASKRTDANTGELF
V: TRBV28; J: TRBJ1-5; CDR3: ASRPAGGGNQPQH
V: TRBV9; J: TRBJ2-1; CDR3: ASSVGLSWGSAINEQF
V: TRBV18; J: TRBJ1-5; CDR3: ASSGGEQLSQPQH
V: TRBV19; J: TRBJ2-2; CDR3: ASSQAGGDGELF
V: TRBV19; J: TRBJ2-1; CDR3: ASSGARYNEQF
V: TRBV2; J: TRBJ2-2; CDR3: ASSPENTGELF
V: TRBV6-5; J: TRBJ2-7; CDR3: ASSRTISSYEQY
V: TRBV9; J: TRBJ1-1; CDR3: ASSVTPGHENTEAF
V: TRBV30; J: TRBJ1-5; CDR3: AWSRDNQPQH
V: TRBV7-9; J: TRBJ1-6; CDR3: ASSPNAVGNSPLH
V: TRBV7-9; J: TRBJ2-1; CDR3: ASSFGTWGSNEQF
V: TRBV5-1; J: TRBJ1-4; CDR3: ASSFEGLTNEKLF
V: TRBV7-3; J: TRBJ1-6; CDR3: ASSLAPDSPLH
V: TRBV5-1; J: TRBJ2-3; CDR3: ASSLGPRLGQTNTQY
V: TRBV6-1; J: TRBJ1-5; CDR3: ASSEGRDTKKEISGQPQH
V: TRBV7-9; J: TRBJ1-4; CDR3: ASSLAPGRGEKLF
V: TRBV9; J: TRBJ2-3; CDR3: ASSAEVKGDLRISTDTQY
V: TRBV5-1; J: TRBJ2-3; CDR3: ASSITGRTDTQY
V: TRBV7-8; J: TRBJ1-6; CDR3: ASSLVWGPLGSPLH
V: TRBV5-1; J: TRBJ2-3; CDR3: ASIMGASSTDTQY
V: TRBV7-2; J: TRBJ2-5; CDR3: ASRGAGTSRSGTQY
V: TRBV2; J: TRBJ2-7; CDR3: ASLVGLYEQY
V: TRBV10-3; J: TRBJ1-1; CDR3: AISPQGPTEAF
V: TRBV5-1; J: TRBJ1-1; CDR3: ASRRGTGRNTEAF
V: TRBV6-1; J: TRBJ1-3; CDR3: ASSVTLTAGSGNTIY